The clone carrying this TCR beta chain was counted a few times. V trimming: 3 bases; J trimming: 0 bases; junction bases outside the gene matches: 5. Germline CDR1 is MGHRA and CDR2 is YSYEKL. The CDR3 consists of 15 residues. The data derive from a study of CD8+ T cells in alopecia areata. Study as a whole: The investigators scored severity in treated patients by the percentage of affected scalp area.

cDNA serving as the sequencing template came from extracted, reverse transcribed RNA. Only in-frame clones appear in the TCRdb table, and some are missing; sequencing was by immunoSEQ multiplex PCR. Of nearly 110,000 clones detected, about 83% appear once; the ten largest clones hold around a quarter. Sample treatment: oral pan-JAK inhibitor, 5-10 mg twice daily. Sequenced here: CD8+ T cells sorted from blood, sampled at week 24, from a patient treated with tofacitinib. This receptor was taken from a human donor with alopecia areata. V and J are TRBV4-1 and TRBJ2-7, with 7 bases lining up with TRBD2. Here the CDR3 reads CASSQEPGGSYEQYF. The CDR3 DNA follows: TGCGCCAGCAGCCAGGAGCCGGGGGGCTCCTACGAGCAGTACTTC.